Below are 8 T cell receptor beta chains sequenced from a single sample in a study of blood T cells in healthy people across ages. A J-beta primer mix and a sample-barcoded 5' primer were used in a second PCR of about 7 to 12 cycles. One entry per CDR3 protein, called by TCRdb with MiXCR from the 5' RACE reads. There are under 850,000 distinct CDR3 sequences in the sample; 35% to 40% occur only once, and about an eighth lies in the top ten. Specimen: blood. These receptors all come from a man younger than 30 in good health.

This clonotype was recorded a few times. V is TRBV27 and J is TRBJ2-2; no reliable D call. The V and J ends lost 7 bases and 2 bases respectively, with 14 bases between them. Germline CDR1 and CDR2: MNHEY and SMNVEV (reference sequence). This CDR3 is built from 15 residues. The CDR3 DNA sequence: TGTGCCAGCACATCCGGGTCAACCAACACCGGGGAGCTGTTTTTT. Its protein product is CASTSGSTNTGELFF.

V is TRBV20-1 and J is TRBJ1-1; TRBD1 might be the D (5 bases). CDR1 and CDR2 (germline): DFQATT, SNEGSKA (reference sequence). V gave up 3 bases and J gave up 4 bases, with 21 bases separating them. This CDR3 is built from 16 residues. The CDR3 here is CSASDYNRGTVTEAFF. In DNA, the CDR3 is TGCAGTGCTAGCGACTATAATAGAGGGACGGTCACTGAAGCTTTCTTT.

This clonotype was detected ten times or more. The chain recombines TRBV25-1 with TRBJ2-3; possibly TRBD1 or TRBD2 for D (5 bases each). The CDR3 runs to 12 residues. Trimming shortened V by 6 bases and J by 5 bases, and 9 bases separated the two germline ends. Germline assignment: CDR1 MGHDK and CDR2 SYGVNS. The CDR3 DNA reads TGTGCCAGCAGGAGGGGTGTAGATACGCAGTATTTT. It codes for CASRRGVDTQYF.

This clonotype was detected ten times or more. V gene TRBV18 combines with J gene TRBJ2-3, with D unclear. CDR3 length: 13 residues. Germline V CDR1 and CDR2: KGHSH, LQKENI. V was clipped by 3 bases and J by 5 bases, with 9 bases between them. CDR3 coding DNA: TGTGCCAGCTCACCGTTGTCAGGAGATACGCAGTATTTT. It codes for CASSPLSGDTQYF. Looking up the rest from reference TRBV18 and TRBJ2-3 gives the full variable domain: NAGVMQNPRHLVRRRGQEARLRCSPMKGHSHVYWYRQLPEEGLKFMVYLQKENIIDESGMPKERFSAEFPKEGPSILRIQQVVRGDSAAYFCASSPLSGDTQYFGPGTRLTVL.

This clonotype appeared a few times. V gene TRBV4-1 combines with J gene TRBJ2-1, with 8 bases aligning to TRBD2. The trim removed 2 bases at V and 1 base at J, leaving 7 bases unmatched. Germline CDR1 MGHRA, CDR2 YSYEKL. The CDR3 loop spans 17 amino acids. CDR3 sequence (DNA): TGCGCCAGCAGCCAACCCCCGGGACTAGGGTCCTACAATGAGCAGTTCTTC. Translated: CASSQPPGLGSYNEQFF.

The count of this clonotype is one. This chain uses TRBV18 with TRBJ2-7; TRBD2 matches at 9 bases. The junction had 8 bases not matched to a gene; V was cut back by 0 bases and J by 2 bases. Germline loops: CDR1 KGHSH, CDR2 LQKENI. The CDR3 runs to 17 residues. CDR3 in amino acids: CASSPPVLAGSPYEQYF. The CDR3 region has the DNA TGTGCCAGCTCACCACCGGTTCTAGCGGGATCCCCCTACGAGCAGTACTTC.

This clonotype has a count of ten or more. This rearrangement joins TRBV4-3 to TRBJ2-7; D uncertain. Trimming removed 0 bases from V and 0 bases from J, with 18 bases in between. The CDR3 contains 18 residues. Germline V gene sequence: CDR1 LGHNA, CDR2 YSLEER. CDR3 coding DNA: TGCGCCAGCAGCCAAGATCTTGCCTTGGCGGCGAGCTCCTACGAGCAGTACTTC. Translation gives CASSQDLALAASSYEQYF.

The V gene is TRBV3-1, the J gene TRBJ1-2; a possible D gene is TRBD1 (6 bases). Germline CDR1 reads LGHDT; CDR2 reads YNNKEL (reference sequence). CDR3 length: 13 residues. V was clipped by 2 bases and J by 5 bases, with 9 bases between them. CDR3 bases: TGTGCCAGCAGCCAAATTGGACAGTATGGCTACACCTTC. It translates to CASSQIGQYGYTF.